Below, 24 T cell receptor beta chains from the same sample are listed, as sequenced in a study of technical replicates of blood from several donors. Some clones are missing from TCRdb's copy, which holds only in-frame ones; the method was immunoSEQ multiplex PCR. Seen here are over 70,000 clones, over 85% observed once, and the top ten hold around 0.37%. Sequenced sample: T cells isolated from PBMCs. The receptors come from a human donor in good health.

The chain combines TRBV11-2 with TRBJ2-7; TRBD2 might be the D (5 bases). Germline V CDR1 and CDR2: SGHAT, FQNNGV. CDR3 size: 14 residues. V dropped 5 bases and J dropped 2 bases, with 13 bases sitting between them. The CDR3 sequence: CASSRTATPYEQYF. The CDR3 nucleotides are TGTGCCAGCAGCCGGACTGCAACCCCCTACGAGCAGTACTTC.

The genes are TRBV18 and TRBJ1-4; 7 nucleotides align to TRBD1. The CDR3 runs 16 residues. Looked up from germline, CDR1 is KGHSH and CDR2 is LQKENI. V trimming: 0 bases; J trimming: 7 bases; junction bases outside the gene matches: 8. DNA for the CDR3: TGTGCCAGCTCACCACCGAGCAGACAGGGAGGTGAAAAACTGTTTTTT. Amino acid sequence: CASSPPSRQGGEKLFF. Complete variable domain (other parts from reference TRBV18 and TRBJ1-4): NAGVMQNPRHLVRRRGQEARLRCSPMKGHSHVYWYRQLPEEGLKFMVYLQKENIIDESGMPKERFSAEFPKEGPSILRIQQVVRGDSAAYFCASSPPSRQGGEKLFFGSGTQLSVL.

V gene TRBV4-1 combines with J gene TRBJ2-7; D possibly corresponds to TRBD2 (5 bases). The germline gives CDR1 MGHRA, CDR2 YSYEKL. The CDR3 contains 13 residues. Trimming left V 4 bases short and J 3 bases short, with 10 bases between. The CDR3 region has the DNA TGCGCCAGCAGCCGGCAGCGGAACTACGAGCAGTACTTC. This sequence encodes CASSRQRNYEQYF.

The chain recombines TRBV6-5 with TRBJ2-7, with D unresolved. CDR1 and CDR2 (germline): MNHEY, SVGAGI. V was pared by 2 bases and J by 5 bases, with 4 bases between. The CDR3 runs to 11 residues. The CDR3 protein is CASSYLDEQYF. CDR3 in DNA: TGTGCCAGCAGTTACCTTGACGAGCAGTACTTC.

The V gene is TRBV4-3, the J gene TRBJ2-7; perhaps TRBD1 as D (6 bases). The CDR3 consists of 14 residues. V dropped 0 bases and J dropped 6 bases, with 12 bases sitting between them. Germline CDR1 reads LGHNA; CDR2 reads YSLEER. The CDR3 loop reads CASSQDITGPEQYF. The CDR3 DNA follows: TGCGCCAGCAGCCAAGATATAACAGGGCCCGAGCAGTACTTC.

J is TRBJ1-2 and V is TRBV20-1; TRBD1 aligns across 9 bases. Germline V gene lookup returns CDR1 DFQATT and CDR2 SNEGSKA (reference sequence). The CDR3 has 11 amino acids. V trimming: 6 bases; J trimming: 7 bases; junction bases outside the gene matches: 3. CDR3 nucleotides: TGCAGTGCGCCGGACAGGGGTGGCTACACCTTC. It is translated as CSAPDRGGYTF.

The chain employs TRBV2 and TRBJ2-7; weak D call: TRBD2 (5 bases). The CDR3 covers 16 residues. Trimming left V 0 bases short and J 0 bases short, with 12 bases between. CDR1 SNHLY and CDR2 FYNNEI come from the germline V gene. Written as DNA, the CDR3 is TGTGCCAGCAGTGAAGCAAGGCTAGCCAGCTCCTACGAGCAGTACTTC. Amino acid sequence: CASSEARLASSYEQYF.

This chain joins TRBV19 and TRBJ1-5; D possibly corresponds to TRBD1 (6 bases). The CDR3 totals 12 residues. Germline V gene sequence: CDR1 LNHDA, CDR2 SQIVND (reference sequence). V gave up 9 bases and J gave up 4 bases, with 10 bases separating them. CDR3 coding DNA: TGTGCCAGCAGACAGGTAAATCAGCCCCAGCATTTT. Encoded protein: CASRQVNQPQHF.

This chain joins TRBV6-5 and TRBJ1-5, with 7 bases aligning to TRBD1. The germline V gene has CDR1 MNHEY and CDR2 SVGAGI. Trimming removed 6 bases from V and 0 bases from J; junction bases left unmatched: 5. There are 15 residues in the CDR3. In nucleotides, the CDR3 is TGTGCCAGCAGCCCCGGGACAGATAGCAATCAGCCCCAGCATTTT. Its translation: CASSPGTDSNQPQHF.

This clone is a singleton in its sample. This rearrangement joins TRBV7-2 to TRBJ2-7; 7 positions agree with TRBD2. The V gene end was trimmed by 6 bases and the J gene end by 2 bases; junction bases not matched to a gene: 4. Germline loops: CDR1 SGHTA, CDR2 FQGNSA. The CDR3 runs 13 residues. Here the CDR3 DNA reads TGTGCCAGCAGTTACCTAGCGGCCTACGAGCAGTACTTC. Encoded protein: CASSYLAAYEQYF.

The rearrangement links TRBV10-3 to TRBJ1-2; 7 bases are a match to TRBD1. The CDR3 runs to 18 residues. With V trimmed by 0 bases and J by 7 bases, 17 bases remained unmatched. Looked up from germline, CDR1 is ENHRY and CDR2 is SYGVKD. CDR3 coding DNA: TGTGCCATCAGTGAGTCGGGTCGGGCGGCAGGGGGAAGAGTTGGCTACACCTTC. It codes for CAISESGRAAGGRVGYTF.

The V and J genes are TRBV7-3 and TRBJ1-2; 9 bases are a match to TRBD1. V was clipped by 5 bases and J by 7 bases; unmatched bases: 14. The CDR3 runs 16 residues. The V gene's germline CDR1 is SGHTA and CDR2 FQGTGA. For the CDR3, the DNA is TGTGCCAGCAGCCAGAACCTGGGGACAGGGTATGGTGGCTACACCTTC. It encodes CASSQNLGTGYGGYTF.

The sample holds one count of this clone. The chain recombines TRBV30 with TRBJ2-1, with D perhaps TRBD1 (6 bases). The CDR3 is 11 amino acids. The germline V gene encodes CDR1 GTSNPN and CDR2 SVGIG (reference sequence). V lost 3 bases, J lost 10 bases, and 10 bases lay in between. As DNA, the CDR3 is TGTGCCTGGAGGACAGGATCCGAGCAGTTCTTC. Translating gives CAWRTGSEQFF.

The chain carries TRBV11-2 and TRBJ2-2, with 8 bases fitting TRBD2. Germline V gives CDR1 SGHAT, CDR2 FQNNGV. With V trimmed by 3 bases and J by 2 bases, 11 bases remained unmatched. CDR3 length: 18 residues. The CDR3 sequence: CASSFGRGVGENTGELFF. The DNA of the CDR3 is TGTGCCAGCAGCTTCGGGCGGGGGGTCGGGGAAAACACCGGGGAGCTGTTTTTT.

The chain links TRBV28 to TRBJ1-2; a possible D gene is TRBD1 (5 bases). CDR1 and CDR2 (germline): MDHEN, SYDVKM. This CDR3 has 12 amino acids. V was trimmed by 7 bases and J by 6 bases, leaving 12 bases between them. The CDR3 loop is CASTPGVNGYTF. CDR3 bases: TGTGCCAGCACCCCGGGGGTTAATGGCTACACCTTC.

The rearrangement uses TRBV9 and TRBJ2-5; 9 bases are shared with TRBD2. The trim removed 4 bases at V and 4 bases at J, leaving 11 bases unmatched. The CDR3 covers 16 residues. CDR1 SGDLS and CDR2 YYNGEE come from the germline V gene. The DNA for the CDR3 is TGTGCCAGCAGCCCTGGGGTAGCGGGAGAAATAGAGACCCAGTACTTC. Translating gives CASSPGVAGEIETQYF.

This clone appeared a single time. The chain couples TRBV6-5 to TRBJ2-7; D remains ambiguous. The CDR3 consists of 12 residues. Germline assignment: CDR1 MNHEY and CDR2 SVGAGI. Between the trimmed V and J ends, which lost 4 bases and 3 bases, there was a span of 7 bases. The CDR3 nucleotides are TGTGCCAGCAGTTCAAGCGTCTACGAGCAGTACTTC. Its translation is CASSSSVYEQYF.

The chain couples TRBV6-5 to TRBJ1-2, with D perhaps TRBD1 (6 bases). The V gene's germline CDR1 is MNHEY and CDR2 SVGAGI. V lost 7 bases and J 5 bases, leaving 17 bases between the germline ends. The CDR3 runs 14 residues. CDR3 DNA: TGTGCCAGCACCGTCGGACAGATGGGATATGGCTACACCTTC. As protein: CASTVGQMGYGYTF.

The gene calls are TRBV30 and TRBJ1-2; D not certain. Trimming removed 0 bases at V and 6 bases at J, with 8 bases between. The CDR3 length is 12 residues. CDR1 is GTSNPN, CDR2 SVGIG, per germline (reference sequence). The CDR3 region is CAWSVRRNGYTF. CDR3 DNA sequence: TGTGCCTGGAGTGTACGTAGAAATGGCTACACCTTC. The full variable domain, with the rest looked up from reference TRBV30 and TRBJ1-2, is SQTIHQWPATLVQPVGSPLSLECTVEGTSNPNLYWYRQAAGRGLQLLFYSVGIGQISSEVPQNLSASRPQDRQFILSSKKLLLSDSGFYLCAWSVRRNGYTFGSGTRLTVV.

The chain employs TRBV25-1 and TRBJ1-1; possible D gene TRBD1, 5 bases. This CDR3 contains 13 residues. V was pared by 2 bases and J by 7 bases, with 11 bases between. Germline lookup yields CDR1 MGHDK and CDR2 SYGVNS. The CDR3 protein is CASSEGGKSEAFF. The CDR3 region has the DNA TGTGCCAGCAGTGAAGGGGGGAAGAGTGAAGCTTTCTTT.

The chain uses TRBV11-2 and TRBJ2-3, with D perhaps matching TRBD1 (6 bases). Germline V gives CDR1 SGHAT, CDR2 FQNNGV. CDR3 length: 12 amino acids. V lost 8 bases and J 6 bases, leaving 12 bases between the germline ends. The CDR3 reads CASSTGIDTQYF. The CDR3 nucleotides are TGTGCCAGCTCAACAGGGATCGATACGCAGTATTTT.

CDR3 sequence: CASSSQGTWEGYTF. The CDR3 DNA reads as TGTGCCAGCAGCTCCCAGGGGACCTGGGAGGGCTACACCTTC. The chain links TRBV7-2 to TRBJ1-2, with a possible D match to TRBD1 (6 bases). Trimming left V 4 bases short and J 8 bases short, with 17 bases between. This CDR3 is 14 amino acids long. Germline V gene lookup returns CDR1 SGHTA and CDR2 FQGNSA.

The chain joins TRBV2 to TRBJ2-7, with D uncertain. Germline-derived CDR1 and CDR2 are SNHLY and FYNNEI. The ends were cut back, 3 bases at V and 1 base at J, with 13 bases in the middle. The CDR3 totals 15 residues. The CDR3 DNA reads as TGTGCCAGCAGTGACTACCGGAGTGAGTCCTACGAGCAGTACTTC. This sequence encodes CASSDYRSESYEQYF.

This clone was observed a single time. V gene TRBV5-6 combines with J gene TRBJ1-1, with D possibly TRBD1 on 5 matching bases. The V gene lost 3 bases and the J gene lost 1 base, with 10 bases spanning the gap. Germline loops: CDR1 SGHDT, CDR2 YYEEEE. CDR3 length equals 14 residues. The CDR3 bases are TGTGCCAGCAGCTCGCGGGGGGGGAACACTGAAGCTTTCTTT. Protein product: CASSSRGGNTEAFF.